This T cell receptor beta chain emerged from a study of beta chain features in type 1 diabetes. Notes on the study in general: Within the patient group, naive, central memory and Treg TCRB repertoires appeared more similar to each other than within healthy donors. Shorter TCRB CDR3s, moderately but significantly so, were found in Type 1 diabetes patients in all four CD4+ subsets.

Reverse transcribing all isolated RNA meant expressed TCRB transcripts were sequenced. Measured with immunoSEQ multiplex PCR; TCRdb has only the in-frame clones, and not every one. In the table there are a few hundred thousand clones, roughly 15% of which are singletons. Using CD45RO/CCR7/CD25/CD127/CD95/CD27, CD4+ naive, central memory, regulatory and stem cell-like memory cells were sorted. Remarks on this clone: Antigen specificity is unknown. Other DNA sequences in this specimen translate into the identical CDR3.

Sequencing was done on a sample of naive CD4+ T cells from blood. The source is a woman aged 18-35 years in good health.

The CDR3 spells CASSQGQGNEKLFF. CDR3 nucleotides: TGTGCCAGCAGCCAAGGACAGGGAAATGAAAAACTGTTTTTT. This chain connects TRBV4-2 to TRBJ1-4, with 7 bases aligning to TRBD1. Germline CDR1 reads LGHNA; CDR2 reads YNFKEQ. The CDR3 spans 14 residues. V dropped 1 base and J dropped 5; count of bases not matched to a gene: 1.